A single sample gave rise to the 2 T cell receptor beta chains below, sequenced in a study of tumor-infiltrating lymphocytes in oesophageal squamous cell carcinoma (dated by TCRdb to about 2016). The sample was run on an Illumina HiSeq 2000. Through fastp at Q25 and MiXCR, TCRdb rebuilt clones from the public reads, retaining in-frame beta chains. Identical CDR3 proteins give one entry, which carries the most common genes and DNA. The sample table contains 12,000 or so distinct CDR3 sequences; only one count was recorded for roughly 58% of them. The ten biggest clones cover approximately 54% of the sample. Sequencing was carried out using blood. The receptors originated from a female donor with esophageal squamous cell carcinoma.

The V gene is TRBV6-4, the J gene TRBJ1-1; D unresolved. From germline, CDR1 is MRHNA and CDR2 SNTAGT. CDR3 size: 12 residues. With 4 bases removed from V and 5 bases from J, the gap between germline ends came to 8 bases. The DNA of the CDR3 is TGTGCCAGCAGTGCTTGGGCGACTGAAGCTTTCTTT. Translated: CASSAWATEAFF.

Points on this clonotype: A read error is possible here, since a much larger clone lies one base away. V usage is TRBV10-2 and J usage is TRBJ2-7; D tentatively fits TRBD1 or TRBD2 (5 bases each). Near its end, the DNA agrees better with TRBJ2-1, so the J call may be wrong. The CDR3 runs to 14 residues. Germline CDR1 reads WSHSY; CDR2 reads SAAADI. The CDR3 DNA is TGCGCCAGCAGTGAGCCGGGACCGCACTACGAGCAGTTCTTC. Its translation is CASSEPGPHYEQFF.